This TCR beta chain was recorded in a study of blood T cell repertoires in COVID-19. Clones were read by immunoSEQ multiplex PCR, and TCRdb kept only the in-frame ones, dropping some. The sample gives over 300,000 clones, over 75% of which show up once; roughly 10% is in the top ten. Participant-given clinical history determined each cohort assignment. The receptor was derived from a woman between 18 and 30 years old who had recovered from COVID-19. The sequenced sample consisted of PBMCs or T cells enriched from blood (not recorded which).

The DNA for the CDR3 is TGCAGCGTTGCCAACGGGGTTGGTGTGAATCAGCCCCAGCATTTT. It codes for CSVANGVGVNQPQHF. The chain is built from TRBV29-1 and TRBJ1-5; D gene uncertain. V gave up 4 bases and J gave up 4 bases, with 17 bases separating them. The CDR3 is 15 residues long. Germline V gives CDR1 SQVTM, CDR2 ANQGSEA.